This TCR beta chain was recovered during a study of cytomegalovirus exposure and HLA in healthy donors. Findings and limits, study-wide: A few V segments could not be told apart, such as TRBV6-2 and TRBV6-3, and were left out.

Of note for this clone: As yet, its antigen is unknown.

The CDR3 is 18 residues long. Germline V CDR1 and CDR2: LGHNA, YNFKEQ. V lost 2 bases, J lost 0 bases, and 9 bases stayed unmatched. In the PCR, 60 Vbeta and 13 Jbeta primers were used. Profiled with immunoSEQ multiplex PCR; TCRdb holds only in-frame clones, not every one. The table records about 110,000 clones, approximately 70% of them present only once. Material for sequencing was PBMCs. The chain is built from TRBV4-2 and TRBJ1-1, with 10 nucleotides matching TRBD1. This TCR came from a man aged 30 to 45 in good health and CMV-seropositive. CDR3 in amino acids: CASSQLFSGTGVNTEAFF. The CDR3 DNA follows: TGTGCCAGCAGCCAACTTTTCTCCGGGACAGGGGTGAACACTGAAGCTTTCTTT.